This T cell receptor beta chain was sequenced for a study of shared clonotypes between healthy human individuals. Study overall: Per donor, three plates held CD4 naive cells, three held CD4 memory, two held CD8 naive and one held CD8 memory.

Some clones are missing from TCRdb's copy, which holds only in-frame ones; the method was immunoSEQ multiplex PCR. This sample has 950,000 to 1,200,000 clones; approximately 80% occur once, and the top ten carry 0.89%. The ends lost 7 bases at V and 4 bases at J; junction bases unmatched: 11. The CDR3 is made up of 16 amino acids. CDR1 and CDR2 from the germline V gene are SNHLY and FYNNEI. The study's findings and limits: Relative to their counterparts shared across all four donors, non-shared clonotypes exhibited diminished generation probabilities.

Comments on this clone: Antigen specificity is unknown.

The clonotype comes from a man between 18 and 29 years old in good health. Some clones in this sample may be carry-over from other donors' samples. The rearrangement links TRBV2 to TRBJ2-2; 8 bases line up with TRBD2. The source material was memory CD4+ T cells from PBMCs. Subset here: CD45RA-negative fraction. The chain's CDR3 is CASNTIRTSGTGELFF. Written as DNA, the CDR3 is TGTGCCAGCAACACTATCCGTACTAGCGGCACCGGGGAGCTGTTTTTT.